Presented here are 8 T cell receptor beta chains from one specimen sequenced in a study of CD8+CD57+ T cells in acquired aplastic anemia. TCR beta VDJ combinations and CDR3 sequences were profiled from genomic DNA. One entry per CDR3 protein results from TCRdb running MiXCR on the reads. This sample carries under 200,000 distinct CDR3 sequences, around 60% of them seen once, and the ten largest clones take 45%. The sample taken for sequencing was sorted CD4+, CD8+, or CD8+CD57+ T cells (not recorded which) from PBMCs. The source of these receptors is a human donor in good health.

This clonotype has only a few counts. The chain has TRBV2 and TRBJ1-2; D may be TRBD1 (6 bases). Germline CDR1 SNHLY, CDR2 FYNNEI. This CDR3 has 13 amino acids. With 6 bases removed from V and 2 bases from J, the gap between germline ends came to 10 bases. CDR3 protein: CASRDSLNYGYTF. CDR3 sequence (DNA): TGTGCCAGCAGGGACAGCTTAAACTATGGCTACACCTTC.

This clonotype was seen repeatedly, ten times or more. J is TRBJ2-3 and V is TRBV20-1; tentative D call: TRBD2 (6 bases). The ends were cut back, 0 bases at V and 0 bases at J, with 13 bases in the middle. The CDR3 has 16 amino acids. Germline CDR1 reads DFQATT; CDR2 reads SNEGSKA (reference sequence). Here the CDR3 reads CSARDLGGISTDTQYF. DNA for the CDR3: TGCAGTGCTAGAGATCTTGGAGGGATCAGCACAGATACGCAGTATTTT.

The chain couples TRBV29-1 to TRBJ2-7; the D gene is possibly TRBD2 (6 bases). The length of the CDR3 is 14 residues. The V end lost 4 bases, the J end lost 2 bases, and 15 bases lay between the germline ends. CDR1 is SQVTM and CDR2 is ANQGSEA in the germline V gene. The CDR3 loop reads CSVVGSGQTYEQYF. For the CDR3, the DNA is TGCAGCGTTGTGGGTAGCGGTCAAACCTACGAGCAGTACTTC.

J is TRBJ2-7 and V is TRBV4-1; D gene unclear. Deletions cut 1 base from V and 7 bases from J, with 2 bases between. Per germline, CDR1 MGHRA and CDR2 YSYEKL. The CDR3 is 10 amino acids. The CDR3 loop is CASSQGEQYF. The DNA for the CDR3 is TGCGCCAGCAGCCAAGGAGAGCAGTACTTC.

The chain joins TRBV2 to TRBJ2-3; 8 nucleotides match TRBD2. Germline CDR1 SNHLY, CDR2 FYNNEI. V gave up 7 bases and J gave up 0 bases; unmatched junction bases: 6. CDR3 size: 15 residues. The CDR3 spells CASKIAGISTDTQYF. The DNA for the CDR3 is TGTGCCAGCAAGATAGCGGGGATCAGCACAGATACGCAGTATTTT.

CDR3 sequence reads: CASSSSREGHEQYF. The CDR3 DNA sequence: TGCGCCAGCAGCTCCTCGCGGGAGGGCCACGAGCAGTACTTC. The chain carries TRBV5-1 and TRBJ2-7, with TRBD2 identical over 9 bases. Trimming removed 3 bases from V and 5 bases from J; junction bases left unmatched: 6. From germline, CDR1 is SGHRS and CDR2 YFSETQ. This CDR3 contains 14 residues. Filled out from reference TRBV5-1 and TRBJ2-7, the complete variable domain reads KAGVTQTPRYLIKTRGQQVTLSCSPISGHRSVSWYQQTPGQGLQFLFEYFSETQRNKGNFPGRFSGRQFSNSRSEMNVSTLELGDSALYLCASSSSREGHEQYFGPGTRLTVT.

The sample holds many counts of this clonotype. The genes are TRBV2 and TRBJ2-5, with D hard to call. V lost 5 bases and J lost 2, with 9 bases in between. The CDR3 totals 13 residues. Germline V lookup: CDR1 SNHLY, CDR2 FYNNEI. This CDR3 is CASSILSQETQYF. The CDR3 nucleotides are TGTGCCAGCAGTATACTATCGCAAGAGACCCAGTACTTC.

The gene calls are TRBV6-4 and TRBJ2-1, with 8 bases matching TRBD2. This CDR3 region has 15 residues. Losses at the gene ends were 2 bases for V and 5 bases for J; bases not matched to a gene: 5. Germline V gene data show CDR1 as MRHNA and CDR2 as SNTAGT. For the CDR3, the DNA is TGTGCCAGCAGTGACGGGCGGGGGGCGCACAATGAGCAGTTCTTC. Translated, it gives CASSDGRGAHNEQFF.